Below, 12 T cell receptor beta chains from the same sample are listed, as sequenced in a study of shared clonotypes between healthy human individuals. Repertoires were generated with immunoSEQ multiplex PCR, while TCRdb's copy carries only in-frame clones and drops some. The table lists over a million clones, around 78% of them singletons. Material: memory CD4+ T cells from PBMCs. Subset meaning: CD45RA-negative fraction. These receptors were collected from a man aged 18 to 29 in good health. Some clones in this sample may be carry-over from other donors' samples.

This clone was detected a few times. The chain carries TRBV19 and TRBJ1-1; 7 bases align to TRBD1. In germline, CDR1 is LNHDA, CDR2 SQIVND (reference sequence). Germline trimming cut 7 bases from V and 0 bases from J; bases unmatched to any gene: 14. This CDR3 is 17 amino acids long. This CDR3 reads CASTLRGDTVLNTEAFF. In nucleotides, the CDR3 is TGTGCCAGTACCCTCAGGGGGGACACCGTGCTGAACACTGAAGCTTTCTTT.

This clone was observed once. The chain links TRBV5-1 to TRBJ2-5; D perhaps matches TRBD1 (7 bases). There are 14 residues in the CDR3. Germline V lookup: CDR1 SGHRS, CDR2 YFSETQ. With 5 bases removed from V and 2 bases from J, the gap between germline ends came to 13 bases. The CDR3 DNA is TGCGCCAGCAGACAGACAGGGACTCAAGAGACCCAGTACTTC. It codes for CASRQTGTQETQYF.

The rearrangement links TRBV6-1 to TRBJ2-7, with D possibly TRBD1 on 5 matching bases. The CDR3 totals 13 residues. V was clipped by 5 bases and J by 0 bases, with 8 bases between them. Germline V gives CDR1 MNHNS, CDR2 SASEGT. CDR3 loop: CASSKTASYEQYF. CDR3 nucleotides: TGTGCCAGCAGTAAGACAGCCTCCTACGAGCAGTACTTC.

This clone has a count of ten or more. The chain carries TRBV5-1 and TRBJ2-7; TRBD2 agrees at 9 bases. Per the germline V gene, CDR1 is SGHRS and CDR2 is YFSETQ. The CDR3 covers 17 residues. V shed 3 bases, J shed 2 bases, and the junction held 12 bases outside the gene matches. The CDR3, as DNA: TGCGCCAGCAGCTGGAACCCAGCGGGAGGCCCCCCCTACGAGCAGTACTTC. Translating gives CASSWNPAGGPPYEQYF.

This chain connects TRBV7-9 to TRBJ1-4, with a possible D match to TRBD1 (6 bases). The germline V gene has CDR1 SEHNR and CDR2 FQNEAQ (reference sequence). Trimming took 5 bases from V and 2 from J, leaving 18 bases between them. The CDR3 has 17 amino acids. The CDR3 bases are TGTGCCAGCAGCGCAACCCAAGCTGGGGGCACTAATGAAAAACTGTTTTTT. Translating it yields CASSATQAGGTNEKLFF.

The chain couples TRBV10-3 to TRBJ1-1; possible D gene TRBD1, 5 bases. CDR1 ENHRY and CDR2 SYGVKD come from the germline V gene. V was cut by 11 bases and J by 1 base, with 14 bases left in between. This CDR3 contains 13 residues. The CDR3 protein is CAGALEPNTEAFF. The CDR3 DNA is TGTGCCGGGGCTCTCGAGCCGAACACTGAAGCTTTCTTT.

The chain uses TRBV6-1 and TRBJ2-2, with D tentatively TRBD1 or TRBD2 (5 bases each). CDR3 length: 15 amino acids. Germline values: CDR1 MNHNS, CDR2 SASEGT. V lost 4 bases and J lost 1, with 10 bases in between. DNA of the CDR3: TGTGCCAGCAGTGGGAGGACAAGGAACACCGGGGAGCTGTTTTTT. Translation gives CASSGRTRNTGELFF.

As concerns this clone: The sample holds other DNA sequences that translate to the same CDR3. This chain links TRBV28 with TRBJ1-2; D gene unclear. The ends were cut back, 2 bases at V and 5 bases at J, with 6 bases in the middle. CDR3 length: 12 amino acids. The germline CDR1 and CDR2 sequences are MDHEN and SYDVKM. Written as DNA, the CDR3 is TGTGCCAGCAGTTTAAGGTCATATGGCTACACCTTC. Amino acids: CASSLRSYGYTF.

The sample holds one count of this clone. The chain joins TRBV5-1 to TRBJ2-6; D perhaps matches TRBD1 (6 bases). V was shortened by 0 bases and J by 8 bases, with 15 bases between the two germline ends. CDR1 SGHRS and CDR2 YFSETQ come from the germline V gene. CDR3 length equals 16 residues. CDR3 in DNA: TGCGCCAGCAGCTTGGACTTGCAGGGGCATACCAACGTCCTGACTTTC. Translated: CASSLDLQGHTNVLTF.

The chain has TRBV28 and TRBJ1-1, with unresolved D. Trimming took off 6 bases at V and 1 base at J, with 15 bases between the two ends. The CDR3 spans 15 residues. Germline CDR1 reads MDHEN; CDR2 reads SYDVKM. CDR3 sequence (DNA): TGTGCCAGCAGCCCGATCGGACGGGGGAACACTGAAGCTTTCTTT. This encodes CASSPIGRGNTEAFF.

This clone was counted between two and nine times. The chain uses TRBV11-2 and TRBJ2-5; D is perhaps TRBD2 (5 bases). From germline, CDR1 is SGHAT and CDR2 FQNNGV. The V and J ends lost 2 bases and 5 bases respectively, with 15 bases between them. This CDR3 comprises 15 residues. CDR3 nucleotides: TGTGCCAGCAGCTTAAGTTCACTAGATGGTGAGACCCAGTACTTC. It codes for CASSLSSLDGETQYF.

The rearrangement joins TRBV28 to TRBJ2-7, with TRBD1 matching 8 bases. CDR3 size: 15 residues. Looked up from germline, CDR1 is MDHEN and CDR2 is SYDVKM. V lost 7 bases, J lost 3 bases, and 11 bases stayed unmatched. The CDR3 spells CASTPRTGSGYEQYF. The CDR3 DNA is TGTGCCAGCACCCCCCGGACAGGGTCAGGCTACGAGCAGTACTTC.